The present T cell receptor (beta chain) was sequenced within a study of shared clonotypes between healthy human individuals. Those who donated were healthy HIV-negative adults, with no recent acute infections or vaccinations reported. Regarding the study as a whole: Non-shared clonotypes displayed generation probabilities falling below those of clonotypes present in all four donors.

Replicate sorted-subset PCRs were loaded with around 200 ng DNA, 31,000 or so T cell genomes. Clones were read by immunoSEQ multiplex PCR, and TCRdb kept only the in-frame ones, dropping some. The table has about 690,000 clones, around 91% seen once. A single count supports this clone. Antigen unknown. Source material: memory CD8+ T cells from PBMCs. Sample subset: CD45RO+ cells pooled with CCR7-negative TemRA cells. The sequence was collected from a man aged 18 to 35 in good health. Some clones in this sample may be carry-over from other donors' samples.

CDR3 nucleotides: TGCGCCAGCAGCCAAGAGGGGGACAGGGGACCAAATCAGCCCCAGCATTTT. Its protein product is CASSQEGDRGPNQPQHF. The chain employs TRBV4-1 and TRBJ1-5; 10 nucleotides line up with TRBD1. The CDR3 contains 17 residues. Germline CDR1 reads MGHRA; CDR2 reads YSYEKL. The V and J ends lost 0 bases and 4 bases, in that order; junction bases with no gene match: 6.